These 26 T cell receptor beta chains originate from one sample sequenced in a study of Ad26.COV2.S vaccination and SARS-CoV-2 variants. Sequencing used immunoSEQ multiplex PCR; TCRdb keeps in-frame clones, though not all of them. The sample consists of fewer than 600,000 clones, 80% to 90% of them appearing once. Treatment given: some 20 received Ad26.COV2.S at low or high dose, single or two shots; about 5 received placebo; per-sample allocation not given. Vaccine and placebo recipients were sampled on day 63 after the first injection. The specimen comprised peripheral blood, sampled in a trial of Ad26.COV2.S vaccine versus placebo. The receptors stem from a person between 18 and 65 years old who received the Ad26.COV2.S COVID-19 vaccine or a placebo.

The V call is TRBV3-1 (or the pseudogene TRBV3-2), the J call TRBJ2-5; TRBD1 matches at 8 bases. This CDR3 spans 14 amino acids. J gave up 4 bases and V 3 bases, and 4 bases lay outside the gene matches. Germline CDR1 LGHDT, CDR2 YNNKEL (reference sequence). The CDR3 DNA sequence: TGTGCCAGCAGCCAGGGCGGGACAGGAGAGACCCAGTACTTC. Translation gives CASSQGGTGETQYF.

The chain has TRBV29-1 and TRBJ1-1; D not resolved. V lost 6 bases and J 0 bases, leaving 11 bases between the germline ends. The V gene's germline CDR1 is SQVTM and CDR2 ANQGSEA. The length of the CDR3 is 13 residues. The CDR3 reads CSVQTGLNTEAFF. CDR3 DNA: TGCAGCGTCCAAACCGGATTGAACACTGAAGCTTTCTTT. The full variable domain, rest sourced from reference TRBV29-1 and TRBJ1-1, is SAVISQKPSRDICQRGTSLTIQCQVDSQVTMMFWYRQQPGQSLTLIATANQGSEATYESGFVIDKFPISRPNLTFSTLTVSNMSPEDSSIYLCSVQTGLNTEAFFGQGTRLTVV.

This clone was seen a single time. The rearrangement joins TRBV10-3 to TRBJ2-2; 12 positions match TRBD1. The CDR3 covers 16 residues. Germline trimming cut 7 bases from V and 9 bases from J; bases unmatched to any gene: 12. Germline-derived CDR1 and CDR2 are ENHRY and SYGVKD. The CDR3 loop is CAIMASSGQGARELFF. CDR3 DNA sequence: TGTGCCATCATGGCCTCGTCGGGACAGGGGGCCCGGGAGCTGTTTTTT.

V usage is TRBV28 and J usage is TRBJ1-2; no firm D call. The CDR3 covers 14 residues. V was shortened by 7 bases and J by 7 bases, with 19 bases between the two germline ends. The germline V gene encodes CDR1 MDHEN and CDR2 SYDVKM. CDR3 in amino acids: CASTRDGRRAGYTF. CDR3 DNA: TGTGCCAGCACCCGTGACGGGCGTAGGGCTGGCTACACCTTC.

V is TRBV19 and J is TRBJ2-6; TRBD2 is a possible D gene (7 bases). V gave up 3 bases and J gave up 2 bases, with 11 bases separating them. CDR1 LNHDA and CDR2 SQIVND come from the germline V gene (reference sequence). This CDR3 region has 16 residues. CDR3 nucleotide sequence: TGTGCCAGTAGTATCTGGGGGGGCACTGGGGCCAACGTCCTGACTTTC. Its protein product is CASSIWGGTGANVLTF.

This chain joins TRBV5-1 and TRBJ1-4, with D perhaps matching TRBD1 (5 bases). The CDR3 runs to 15 residues. V lost 6 bases and J 3 bases, leaving 15 bases between the germline ends. CDR1 and CDR2 (germline): SGHRS, YFSETQ. In DNA, the CDR3 is TGCGCCAGCACCAAATTTGGGGGGGCTAATGAAAAACTGTTTTTT. Its protein product is CASTKFGGANEKLFF.

The chain employs TRBV28 and TRBJ1-6, with unresolved D. V lost 5 bases, J lost 7 bases, and 18 bases lay in between. This CDR3 is built from 16 residues. Germline CDR1 and CDR2: MDHEN and SYDVKM. In nucleotides, the CDR3 is TGTGCCAGCAGTCTCCAGACCCACAACCTCAATTCACCCCTCCACTTT. This encodes CASSLQTHNLNSPLHF.

Here the CDR3 reads CASIGSVSTDTQYF. The CDR3 nucleotides are TGTGCCAGCATCGGGAGTGTGAGCACAGATACGCAGTATTTT. This chain links TRBV7-9 with TRBJ2-3; a possible D gene is TRBD2 (6 bases). Per germline, CDR1 SEHNR and CDR2 FQNEAQ (reference sequence). Trimming removed 7 bases at V and 0 bases at J, with 11 bases between. This CDR3 region has 14 residues. Using reference TRBV7-9 and TRBJ2-3 for the parts outside the CDR3, the full variable domain is DTGVSQNPRHKITKRGQNVTFRCDPISEHNRLYWYRQTLGQGPEFLTYFQNEAQLEKSRLLSDRFSAERPKGSFSTLEIQRTEQGDSAMYLCASIGSVSTDTQYFGPGTRLTVL.

The genes are TRBV6-2 or TRBV6-3 and TRBJ2-5; D is uncertain. Trimming cost V 4 bases and J 7 bases, with 10 bases left between them. Germline V gene sequence: CDR1 MNHEY, CDR2 SVGEGT. The CDR3 runs 12 residues. The CDR3 sequence is CASSFSIWTQYF. Written as DNA, the CDR3 is TGTGCCAGCAGTTTTTCGATCTGGACCCAGTACTTC.

In this sample, this clone turned up a few times. The V call is TRBV6-4, the J call TRBJ2-1; D may match TRBD1 or TRBD2 (5 bases each). The germline gives CDR1 MRHNA, CDR2 SNTAGT. With 6 bases removed from V and 7 bases from J, the gap between germline ends came to 16 bases. CDR3 length: 14 residues. The CDR3 sequence: CASREPLGRNEQFF. The CDR3 DNA is TGTGCCAGCAGGGAACCATTGGGACGGAATGAGCAGTTCTTC.

This chain connects TRBV27 to TRBJ2-1, with 10 positions matching TRBD2. Germline lookup yields CDR1 MNHEY and CDR2 SMNVEV (reference sequence). After removal of 5 bases from V and 2 bases from J, the junction contained 3 bases not matched to a gene. The CDR3 is 15 residues long. The DNA for the CDR3 is TGTGCCAGCAGTGCAGGGACTAGCGCCTACAATGAGCAGTTCTTC. This translates into CASSAGTSAYNEQFF.

This rearrangement joins TRBV7-2 to TRBJ1-4, with 7 bases aligning to TRBD1. The trim removed 1 base at V and 7 bases at J, leaving 0 bases unmatched. Germline V CDR1 and CDR2: SGHTA, FQGNSA. The CDR3 is 13 residues long. The CDR3 loop is CASSLGQGEKLFF. The CDR3 coding sequence is TGTGCCAGCAGCTTAGGACAGGGTGAAAAACTGTTTTTT.

V usage is TRBV2 and J usage is TRBJ2-1; TRBD2 agrees at 7 bases. From germline, CDR1 is SNHLY and CDR2 FYNNEI. This CDR3 is 15 amino acids long. After removal of 7 bases from V and 0 bases from J, the junction contained 6 bases not matched to a gene. CDR3 nucleotides: TGTGCCAGCATCAGCGGCGGGAGCTCCTACAATGAGCAGTTCTTC. Translation: CASISGGSSYNEQFF.

The chain has TRBV27 and TRBJ2-2; unclear D gene. V was shortened by 5 bases and J by 1 base, with 17 bases between the two germline ends. The CDR3 totals 17 residues. In germline, CDR1 is MNHEY, CDR2 SMNVEV (reference sequence). The CDR3 DNA sequence: TGTGCCAGCAGTGGCCCGGCCCGGAGACAGAACACCGGGGAGCTGTTTTTT. Its translation: CASSGPARRQNTGELFF.

V usage is TRBV16 and J usage is TRBJ1-1; TRBD1 aligns across 9 bases. Germline loops: CDR1 KGHSY, CDR2 FQNENV. The V segment lost 4 bases and the J segment 11 bases; nucleotides outside the gene matches: 11. CDR3 length: 14 amino acids. The chain's CDR3 is CASSRLPGTGLAFF. Written as DNA, the CDR3 is TGTGCCAGCAGCCGATTGCCCGGGACAGGGCTGGCTTTCTTT.

About this clone: An end of the junction differs from the germline gene, which may be a read error. The gene calls are TRBV7-7 and TRBJ2-3; D may be TRBD1 or TRBD2 (5 bases each). Germline V gives CDR1 SSHAT, CDR2 FNYEAQ (reference sequence). The CDR3 contains 15 residues. The CDR3 DNA follows: TGTGCTAGCAGCTTAGCGCCAGGGAGCACAGATACGCAGTATTTT. It codes for CASSLAPGSTDTQYF.

The chain carries TRBV19 and TRBJ2-2; D is perhaps TRBD1 (6 bases). V was cut by 3 bases and J by 5 bases, with 13 bases left in between. Germline assignment: CDR1 LNHDA and CDR2 SQIVND (reference sequence). This CDR3 has 15 amino acids. In nucleotides, the CDR3 is TGTGCCAGTAGTATTGTTAAGGGGGTGACCGGGGAGCTGTTTTTT. Translation gives CASSIVKGVTGELFF.

The chain uses TRBV27 and TRBJ1-2; the D gene is possibly TRBD1 (5 bases). Trimming cost V 5 bases and J 3 bases, with 19 bases left between them. This CDR3 has 16 residues. In germline, CDR1 is MNHEY, CDR2 SMNVEV (reference sequence). The CDR3 loop is CASSVKYQQAHYGYTF. The CDR3 DNA follows: TGTGCCAGCAGTGTAAAGTATCAACAGGCGCACTATGGCTACACCTTC.

The chain couples TRBV7-2 to TRBJ2-5; 8 nucleotides line up with TRBD1. J was trimmed by 5 bases and V by 2 bases; bases with no gene match: 7. This CDR3 has 15 residues. The germline CDR1 and CDR2 sequences are SGHTA and FQGNSA. The CDR3 sequence: CASSLNQGALETQYF. The CDR3 coding sequence is TGTGCCAGCAGCTTAAACCAGGGGGCGTTGGAGACCCAGTACTTC.

The chain is built from TRBV28 and TRBJ1-5; 8 nucleotides line up with TRBD1. The germline V gene has CDR1 MDHEN and CDR2 SYDVKM. The CDR3 consists of 14 residues. Trimming at V came to 4 bases and at J to 6 bases, leaving 5 bases not matched to a gene. The CDR3 bases are TGTGCCAGCAGTTCATCAGGGGGCCGTCAGCCCCAGCATTTT. It yields the protein CASSSSGGRQPQHF.

This chain links TRBV2 with TRBJ1-2; D remains unclear. CDR3 length: 13 residues. Trimming stripped 0 bases from V and 3 bases from J, with 5 bases between. Germline loops: CDR1 SNHLY, CDR2 FYNNEI. This CDR3 is CASSEAGYYGYTF. The DNA of the CDR3 is TGTGCCAGCAGTGAAGCGGGGTACTATGGCTACACCTTC.

CDR3 region: CASSLQGLTYEQYF. The CDR3 region has the DNA TGTGCCAGCAGTCTCCAGGGTCTTACCTACGAGCAGTACTTC. The genes are TRBV5-4 and TRBJ2-7; perhaps TRBD1 as D (5 bases). V dropped 5 bases and J dropped 2 bases, with 14 bases sitting between them. CDR3 length: 14 amino acids. Germline CDR1 is SGHNT and CDR2 is YYREEE (reference sequence).

With respect to this clone: Other DNA sequences of this sample code for an identical CDR3. The chain has TRBV2 and TRBJ2-2; TRBD1 aligns across 7 bases. CDR3 size: 13 residues. After removal of 2 bases from V and 6 bases from J, the junction contained 0 bases not matched to a gene. CDR1 and CDR2 from the germline V gene are SNHLY and FYNNEI. The CDR3 nucleotides read TGTGCCAGCAGTGAAAGGGGGCCCGGGGAGCTGTTTTTT. Protein: CASSERGPGELFF.

The chain combines TRBV7-2 with TRBJ1-6; 8 bases are shared with TRBD1. Trimming cost V 4 bases and J 2 bases; bases outside gene matches: 10. The CDR3 runs 18 residues. Looked up from germline, CDR1 is SGHTA and CDR2 is FQGNSA. CDR3 region: CASSSRTGNNPYNSPLHF. CDR3 in DNA: TGTGCCAGCAGCTCCCGGACAGGGAACAACCCCTATAATTCACCCCTCCACTTT.

This rearrangement joins TRBV28 to TRBJ2-4, with D possibly TRBD2 on 6 matching bases. Germline CDR1 MDHEN, CDR2 SYDVKM. The CDR3 has 14 residues. Between the trimmed V and J ends, which lost 3 bases and 5 bases, there was a span of 11 bases. CDR3: CASSFSAGQNIQYF. The DNA for the CDR3 is TGTGCCAGCAGTTTTTCCGCGGGACAAAACATTCAGTACTTC.

The table lists this clone with a count of one. This chain joins TRBV27 and TRBJ2-7; 10 bases map to TRBD1. This CDR3 spans 14 amino acids. V lost 5 bases to trimming and J lost 4 bases; unmatched junction nucleotides: 5. CDR1 is MNHEY, CDR2 SMNVEV, per germline (reference sequence). The CDR3 reads CASSPRTGGYEQYF. For the CDR3, the DNA is TGTGCCAGCAGTCCCAGGACAGGGGGATACGAGCAGTACTTC.